This T cell receptor (beta chain) appears in the sequencing data of a study of pediatric ulcerative colitis. Libraries were prepared by immunoSEQ multiplex PCR; TCRdb keeps only in-frame clonotypes and omits some of them. This sample has approximately 32,000 clones, with around 80% found just once. Germline V gene sequence: CDR1 SGHAT, CDR2 FQNNGV. Trimming took off 5 bases at V and 4 bases at J, with 9 bases between the two ends. The CDR3 extends over 12 amino acids. Sample: blood. The receptor was isolated from a boy aged 5 to 17 with severe ulcerative colitis. V usage is TRBV11-2 and J usage is TRBJ2-7, with a possible D match to TRBD1 (6 bases). The CDR3 protein is CASSPQGYEQYF. In nucleotides, the CDR3 is TGTGCCAGCAGCCCACAGGGATACGAGCAGTACTTC.